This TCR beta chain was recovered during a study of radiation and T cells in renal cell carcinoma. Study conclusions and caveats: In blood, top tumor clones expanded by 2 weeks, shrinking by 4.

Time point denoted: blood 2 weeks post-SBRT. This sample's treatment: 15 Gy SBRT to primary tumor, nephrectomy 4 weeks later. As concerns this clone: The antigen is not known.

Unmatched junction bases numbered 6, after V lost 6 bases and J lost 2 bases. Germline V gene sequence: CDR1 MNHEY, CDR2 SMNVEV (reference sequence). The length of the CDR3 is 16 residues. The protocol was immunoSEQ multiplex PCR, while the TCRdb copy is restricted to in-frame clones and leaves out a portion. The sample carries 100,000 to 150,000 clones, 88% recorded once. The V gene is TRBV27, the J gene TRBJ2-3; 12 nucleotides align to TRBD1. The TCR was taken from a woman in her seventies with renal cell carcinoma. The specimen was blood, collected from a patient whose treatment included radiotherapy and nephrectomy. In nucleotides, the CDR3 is TGTGCCAGCAGGGGGACAGGGGGCCATTACACAGATACGCAGTATTTT. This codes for CASRGTGGHYTDTQYF.